The TCR beta chain under discussion was sequenced for a study of blood T cell repertoires in COVID-19. Across the whole study: T cells, B-cell-depleted T cells, or PBMCs supplied cDNA or gDNA.

In this sample, this clone turned up once. Some clones are missing from TCRdb's copy, which holds only in-frame ones; the method was immunoSEQ multiplex PCR. The sample records 30,000 to 35,000 clones, 85% being singletons. Sequenced material: peripheral blood. The receptor was isolated from a human donor with acute or convalescent COVID-19. The donor label of this sample is uncertain.

The CDR3 protein is CASSTRTDTQYF. The CDR3 coding sequence is TGTGCCAGCAGCACACGCACAGATACGCAGTATTTT. The rearrangement links TRBV7-2 to TRBJ2-3; unclear D gene. CDR1 SGHTA and CDR2 FQGNSA come from the germline V gene. The CDR3 totals 12 residues. The V and J ends lost 5 bases and 1 base respectively, with 4 bases between them.